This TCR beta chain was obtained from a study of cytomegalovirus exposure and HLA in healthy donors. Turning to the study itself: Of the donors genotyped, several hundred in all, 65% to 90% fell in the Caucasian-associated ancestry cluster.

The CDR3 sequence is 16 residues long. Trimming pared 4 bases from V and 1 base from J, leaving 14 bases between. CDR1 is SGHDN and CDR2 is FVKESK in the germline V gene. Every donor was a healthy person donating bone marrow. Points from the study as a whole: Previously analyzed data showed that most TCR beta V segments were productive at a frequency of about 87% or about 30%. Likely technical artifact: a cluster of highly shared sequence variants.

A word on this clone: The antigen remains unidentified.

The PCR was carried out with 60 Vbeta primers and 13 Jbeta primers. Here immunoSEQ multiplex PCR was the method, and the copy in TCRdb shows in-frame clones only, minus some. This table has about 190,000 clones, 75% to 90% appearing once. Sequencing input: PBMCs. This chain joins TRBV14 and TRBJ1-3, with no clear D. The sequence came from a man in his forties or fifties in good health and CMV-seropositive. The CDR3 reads CASSPRTHLSGNTIYF. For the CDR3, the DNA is TGTGCCAGCAGCCCAAGGACTCACCTTTCTGGAAACACCATATATTTT.